The next 11 T cell receptor beta chains were all read from a single sample in a study of T cell responses to AZD1222 COVID-19 vaccine. Data came from immunoSEQ multiplex PCR; TCRdb stores just in-frame clones and leaves some out. Here the sample spans roughly 200,000 clones, 85% to 95% being singletons. Material: peripheral blood, obtained 28 days after the second dose of the MenACWY control vaccine. Receptors originate from an adult who received the MenACWY meningococcal vaccine as a control.

This chain's CDR3 is CASSRGLVQPQHF. The CDR3 region has the DNA TGTGCCAGCAGTAGAGGGTTGGTTCAGCCCCAGCATTTT. V is TRBV28 and J is TRBJ1-5, with D unclear. The ends were cut back, 5 bases at V and 6 bases at J, with 11 bases in the middle. Germline CDR1 MDHEN, CDR2 SYDVKM. CDR3 length equals 13 residues.

The rearrangement joins TRBV5-1 to TRBJ2-1, with a weak D call TRBD2 (5 bases). This CDR3 comprises 16 residues. Trimming took off 0 bases at V and 0 bases at J, with 10 bases between the two ends. CDR1 is SGHRS, CDR2 YFSETQ, per germline. The CDR3 DNA sequence: TGCGCCAGCAGCTTGGCCGGACTGAGCTCCTACAATGAGCAGTTCTTC. Its protein is CASSLAGLSSYNEQFF.

J is TRBJ2-6 and V is TRBV5-4; D is ambiguous. Trimming removed 4 bases at V and 4 bases at J, with 6 bases between. Germline V lookup: CDR1 SGHNT, CDR2 YYREEE (reference sequence). This CDR3 region has 13 residues. The CDR3 reads CASSAVGANVLTF. The DNA of the CDR3 is TGTGCCAGCAGCGCCGTAGGGGCCAACGTCCTGACTTTC.

The J gene is TRBJ1-3, the V gene TRBV3-1 (or the pseudogene TRBV3-2); TRBD1 is a possible D gene (5 bases). Germline V CDR1 and CDR2: LGHDT, YNNKEL (reference sequence). The V end lost 6 bases, the J end lost 2 bases, and 20 bases lay between the germline ends. This CDR3 has 17 residues. CDR3 DNA: TGTGCCAGCAGGACAACTTTGTTCGGGGGAACTGGAAACACCATATATTTT. Translating gives CASRTTLFGGTGNTIYF.

This chain links TRBV5-1 with TRBJ1-6, with D tentatively TRBD1 (5 bases). Germline assignment: CDR1 SGHRS and CDR2 YFSETQ. This CDR3 has 15 residues. Trimming removed 0 bases from V and 8 bases from J, with 12 bases in between. The CDR3 DNA reads TGCGCCAGCAGCTTGGTCTCAGGGAGCGATTCACCCCTCCACTTT. Its translation: CASSLVSGSDSPLHF.

The CDR3 nucleotides read TGTGCCACCAGCAGAGATCGGGCTAGTCGGGAGACCCAGTACTTC. It yields the protein CATSRDRASRETQYF. The V call is TRBV15, the J call TRBJ2-5; D is uncertain. The CDR3 covers 15 residues. The germline V gene encodes CDR1 LNHNV and CDR2 YYDKDF (reference sequence). Trimming stripped 0 bases from V and 5 bases from J, with 13 bases between.

This clone has only one observation. The V and J genes are TRBV6-5 and TRBJ1-4; no definite D call. The CDR3 covers 12 residues. Germline V gene data show CDR1 as MNHEY and CDR2 as SVGAGI. The germline V and J ends were trimmed by 4 bases and 8 bases, with 8 bases remaining between them. The CDR3 spells CASSSLREKLFF. CDR3 coding DNA: TGTGCCAGCAGTTCCCTCCGGGAAAAACTGTTTTTT.

In its sample, this clone was seen once. The chain combines TRBV3-1 (or the pseudogene TRBV3-2) with TRBJ1-6; 8 nucleotides agree with TRBD1. Germline V gives CDR1 LGHDT, CDR2 YNNKEL (reference sequence). This CDR3 comprises 14 residues. V was pared by 4 bases and J by 9 bases, with 5 bases of the junction left unmatched. The CDR3 region is CASSPGGGGSPLHF. The CDR3 bases are TGTGCCAGCAGCCCAGGGGGCGGTGGTTCACCCCTCCACTTT.

The V and J genes are TRBV30 and TRBJ1-1; D is possibly TRBD1 (5 bases). The germline V and J ends were trimmed by 0 bases and 1 base, with 12 bases remaining between them. The CDR3 has 15 amino acids. Germline CDR1 GTSNPN, CDR2 SVGIG (reference sequence). CDR3 region: CAWSVIWGGNTEAFF. CDR3 in DNA: TGTGCCTGGAGTGTCATCTGGGGCGGGAACACTGAAGCTTTCTTT.

About this clone: The junction departs from germline at one end; a sequencing error may be responsible. The J gene is TRBJ2-2, the V gene TRBV7-7; 11 bases line up with TRBD2. There are 18 residues in the CDR3. Germline lookup yields CDR1 SSHAT and CDR2 FNYEAQ (reference sequence). The CDR3 DNA reads as TGTGCTAGCAGCTTAGTCTCCCTAGCGGGGGGTTCGGTCGGGGAGCTGTTTTTT. Its translation: CASSLVSLAGGSVGELFF.

The V gene is TRBV6-5, the J gene TRBJ1-1; TRBD1 matches 10 bases. Looked up from germline, CDR1 is MNHEY and CDR2 is SVGAGI. With 0 bases clipped from V and 4 bases from J, the junction kept 2 bases outside the gene matches. The CDR3 consists of 15 residues. CDR3 residues: CASSYSGQGPTEAFF. DNA for the CDR3: TGTGCCAGCAGTTACTCGGGACAGGGGCCCACTGAAGCTTTCTTT.